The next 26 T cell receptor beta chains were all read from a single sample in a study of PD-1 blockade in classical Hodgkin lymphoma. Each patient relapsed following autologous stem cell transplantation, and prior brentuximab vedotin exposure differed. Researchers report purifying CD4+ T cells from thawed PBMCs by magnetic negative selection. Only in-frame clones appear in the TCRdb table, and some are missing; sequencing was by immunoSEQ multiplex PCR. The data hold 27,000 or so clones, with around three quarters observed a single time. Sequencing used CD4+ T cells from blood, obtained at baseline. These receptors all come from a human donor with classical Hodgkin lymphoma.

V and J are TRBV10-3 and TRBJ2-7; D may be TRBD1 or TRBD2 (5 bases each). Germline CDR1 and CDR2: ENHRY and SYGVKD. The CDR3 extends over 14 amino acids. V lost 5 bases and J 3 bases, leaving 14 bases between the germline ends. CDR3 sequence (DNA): TGTGCCATCAGTCTCGGGGACCGCAACTACGAGCAGTACTTC. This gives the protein CAISLGDRNYEQYF.

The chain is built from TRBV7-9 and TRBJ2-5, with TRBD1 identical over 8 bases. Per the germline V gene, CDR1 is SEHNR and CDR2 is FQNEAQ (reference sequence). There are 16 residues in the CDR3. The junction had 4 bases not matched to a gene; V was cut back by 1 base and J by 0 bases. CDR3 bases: TGTGCCAGCAGCTTAGGGGACAGGCAGTACCAAGAGACCCAGTACTTC. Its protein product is CASSLGDRQYQETQYF.

The CDR3 loop is CASGGHRAAFF. The CDR3 DNA reads TGTGCCAGCGGCGGCCATCGAGCGGCTTTCTTT. This chain joins TRBV2 and TRBJ1-1; no clear D. The CDR3 has 11 residues. CDR1 SNHLY and CDR2 FYNNEI come from the germline V gene. Trimming stripped 8 bases from V and 11 bases from J, with 15 bases between. Full variable domain (outside the CDR3, taken from reference TRBV2 and TRBJ1-1): EPEVTQTPSHQVTQMGQEVILRCVPISNHLYFYWYRQILGQKVEFLVSFYNNEISEKSEIFDDQFSVERPDGSNFTLKIRSTKLEDSAMYFCASGGHRAAFFGQGTRLTVV.

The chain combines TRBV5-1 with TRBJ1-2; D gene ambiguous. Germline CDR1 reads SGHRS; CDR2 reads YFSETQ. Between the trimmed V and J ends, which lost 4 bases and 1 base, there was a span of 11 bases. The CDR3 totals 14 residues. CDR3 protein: CASSLAVDNYGYTF. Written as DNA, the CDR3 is TGCGCCAGCAGCCTGGCGGTGGATAACTATGGCTACACCTTC.

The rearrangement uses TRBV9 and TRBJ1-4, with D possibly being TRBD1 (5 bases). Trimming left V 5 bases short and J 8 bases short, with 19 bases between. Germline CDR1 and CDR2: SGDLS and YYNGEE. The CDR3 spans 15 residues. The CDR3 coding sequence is TGTGCCAGCAGTCCATCGGGACTCACACACGAAAAACTGTTTTTT. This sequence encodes CASSPSGLTHEKLFF.

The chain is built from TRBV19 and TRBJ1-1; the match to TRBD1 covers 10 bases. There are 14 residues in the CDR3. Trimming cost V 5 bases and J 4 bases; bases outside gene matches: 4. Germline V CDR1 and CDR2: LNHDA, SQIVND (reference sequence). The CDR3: CASSGDRGGTEAFF. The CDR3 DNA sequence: TGTGCCAGTAGTGGGGACAGGGGTGGCACTGAAGCTTTCTTT.

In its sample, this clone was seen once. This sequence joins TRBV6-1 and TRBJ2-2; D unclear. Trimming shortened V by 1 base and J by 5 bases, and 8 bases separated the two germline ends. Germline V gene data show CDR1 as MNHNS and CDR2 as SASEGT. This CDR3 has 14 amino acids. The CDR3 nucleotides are TGTGCCAGCAGTGAAGACGGCGGAACCGGGGAGCTGTTTTTT. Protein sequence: CASSEDGGTGELFF.

The CDR3 spells CASSLGGYEQYF. The CDR3 bases are TGCGCCAGCAGCCTAGGGGGCTACGAGCAGTACTTC. The rearrangement joins TRBV4-3 to TRBJ2-7; D perhaps matches TRBD1 (6 bases). This CDR3 is 12 amino acids long. Deletions cut 4 bases from V and 3 bases from J, with 7 bases between. Germline values: CDR1 LGHNA, CDR2 YSLEER.

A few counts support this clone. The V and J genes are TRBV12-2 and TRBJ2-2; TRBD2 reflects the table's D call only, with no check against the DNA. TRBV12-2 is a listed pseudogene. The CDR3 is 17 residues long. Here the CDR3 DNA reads TGTGCAAGTCGCTCAGAGGGGGGGGCCCCGGGGACCGGGGAGCTGTTTTTT. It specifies CASRSEGGAPGTGELFF.

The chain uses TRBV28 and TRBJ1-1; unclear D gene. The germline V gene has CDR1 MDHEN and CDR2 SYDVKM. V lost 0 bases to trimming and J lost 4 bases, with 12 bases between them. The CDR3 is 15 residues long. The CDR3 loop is CASSLWSGRGTEAFF. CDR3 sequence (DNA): TGTGCCAGCAGTTTATGGAGCGGGAGAGGCACTGAAGCTTTCTTT. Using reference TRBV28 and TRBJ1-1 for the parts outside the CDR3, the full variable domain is DVKVTQSSRYLVKRTGEKVFLECVQDMDHENMFWYRQDPGLGLRLIYFSYDVKMKEKGDIPEGYSVSREKKERFSLILESASTNQTSMYLCASSLWSGRGTEAFFGQGTRLTVV.

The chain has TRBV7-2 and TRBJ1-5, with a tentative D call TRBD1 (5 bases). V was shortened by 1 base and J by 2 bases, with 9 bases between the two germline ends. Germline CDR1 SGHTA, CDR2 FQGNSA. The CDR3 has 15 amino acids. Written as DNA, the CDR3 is TGTGCCAGCAGCTTAGGCGGGGGAGGCAATCAGCCCCAGCATTTT. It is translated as CASSLGGGGNQPQHF. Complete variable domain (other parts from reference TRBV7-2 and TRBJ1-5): GAGVSQSPSNKVTEKGKDVELRCDPISGHTALYWYRQSLGQGLEFLIYFQGNSAPDKSGLPSDRFSAERTGGSVSTLTIQRTQQEDSAVYLCASSLGGGGNQPQHFGDGTRLSIL.

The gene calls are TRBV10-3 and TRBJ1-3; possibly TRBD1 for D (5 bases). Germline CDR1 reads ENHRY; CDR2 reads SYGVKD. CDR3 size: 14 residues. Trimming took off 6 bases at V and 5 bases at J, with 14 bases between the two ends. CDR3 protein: CAISSTEPRNTIYF. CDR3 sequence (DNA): TGTGCCATCAGCTCGACAGAACCACGAAACACCATATATTTT.

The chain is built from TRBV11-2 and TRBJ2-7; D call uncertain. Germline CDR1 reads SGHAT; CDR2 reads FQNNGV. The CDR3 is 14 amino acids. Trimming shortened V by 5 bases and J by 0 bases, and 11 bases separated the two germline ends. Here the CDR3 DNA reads TGTGCCAGCAGCCAAATGTGGAGCTCCTACGAGCAGTACTTC. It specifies CASSQMWSSYEQYF.

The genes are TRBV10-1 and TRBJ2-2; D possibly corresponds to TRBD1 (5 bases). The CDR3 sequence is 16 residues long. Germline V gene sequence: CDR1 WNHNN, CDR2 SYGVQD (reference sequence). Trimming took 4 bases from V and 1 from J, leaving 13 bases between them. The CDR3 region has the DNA TGCGCCAGCAGTGCGAGTTCTACAGGGAACACCGGGGAGCTGTTTTTT. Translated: CASSASSTGNTGELFF.

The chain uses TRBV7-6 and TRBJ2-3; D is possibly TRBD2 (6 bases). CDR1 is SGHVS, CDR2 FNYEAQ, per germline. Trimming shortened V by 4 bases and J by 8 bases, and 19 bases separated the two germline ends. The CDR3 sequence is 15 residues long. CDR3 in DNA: TGTGCCAGCAGCTACCAGGAGGGCCAAGGGGCTACGCAGTATTTT. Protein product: CASSYQEGQGATQYF.

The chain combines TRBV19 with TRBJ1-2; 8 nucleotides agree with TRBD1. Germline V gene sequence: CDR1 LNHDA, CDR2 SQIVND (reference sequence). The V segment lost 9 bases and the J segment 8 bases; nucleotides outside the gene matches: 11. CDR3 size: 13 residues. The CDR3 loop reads CASPGQGLIGYTF. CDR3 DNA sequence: TGTGCCAGCCCCGGACAGGGATTAATAGGCTACACCTTC.

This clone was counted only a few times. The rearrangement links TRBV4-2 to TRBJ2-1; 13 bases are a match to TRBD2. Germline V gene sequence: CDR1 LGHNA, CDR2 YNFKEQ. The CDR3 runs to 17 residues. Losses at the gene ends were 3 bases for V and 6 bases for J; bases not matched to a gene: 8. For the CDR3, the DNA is TGTGCCAGCAGCCATGCTAAACTAGCGGGGGGGCTCAATGAGCAGTTCTTC. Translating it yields CASSHAKLAGGLNEQFF.

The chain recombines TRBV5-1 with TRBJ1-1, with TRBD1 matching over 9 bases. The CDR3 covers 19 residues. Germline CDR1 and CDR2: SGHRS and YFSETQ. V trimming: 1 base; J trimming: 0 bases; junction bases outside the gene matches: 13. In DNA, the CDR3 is TGCGCCAGCAGCTTGCGGCAAGTAGGGACAGGGCCCGTGAACACTGAAGCTTTCTTT. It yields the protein CASSLRQVGTGPVNTEAFF. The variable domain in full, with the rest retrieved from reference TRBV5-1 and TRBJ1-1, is KAGVTQTPRYLIKTRGQQVTLSCSPISGHRSVSWYQQTPGQGLQFLFEYFSETQRNKGNFPGRFSGRQFSNSRSEMNVSTLELGDSALYLCASSLRQVGTGPVNTEAFFGQGTRLTVV.

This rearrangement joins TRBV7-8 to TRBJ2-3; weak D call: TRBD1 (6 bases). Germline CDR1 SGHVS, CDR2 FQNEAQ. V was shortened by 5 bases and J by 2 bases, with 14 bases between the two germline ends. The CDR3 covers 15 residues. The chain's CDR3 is CASSLYREHTDTQYF. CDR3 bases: TGTGCCAGCAGCCTTTACAGGGAACACACAGATACGCAGTATTTT.

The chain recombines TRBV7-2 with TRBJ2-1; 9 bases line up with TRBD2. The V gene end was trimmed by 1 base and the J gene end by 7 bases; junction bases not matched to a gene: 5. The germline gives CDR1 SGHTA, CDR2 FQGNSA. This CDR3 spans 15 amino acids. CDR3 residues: CASSLGGGAVNEQFF. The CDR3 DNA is TGTGCCAGCAGCTTAGGCGGGGGGGCCGTGAATGAGCAGTTCTTC.

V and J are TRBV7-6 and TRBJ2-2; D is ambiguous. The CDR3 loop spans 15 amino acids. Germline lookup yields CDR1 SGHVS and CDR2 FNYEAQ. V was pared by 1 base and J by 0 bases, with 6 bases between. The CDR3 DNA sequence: TGTGCCAGCAGCTTAGGCGTACCGAACACCGGGGAGCTGTTTTTT. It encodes CASSLGVPNTGELFF.

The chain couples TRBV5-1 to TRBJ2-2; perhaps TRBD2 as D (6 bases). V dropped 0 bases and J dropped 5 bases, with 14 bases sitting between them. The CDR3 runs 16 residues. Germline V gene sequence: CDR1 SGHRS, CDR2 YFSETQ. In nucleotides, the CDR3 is TGCGCCAGCAGCTTGGCCGGCGGGGTCGGAACCGGGGAGCTGTTTTTT. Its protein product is CASSLAGGVGTGELFF.

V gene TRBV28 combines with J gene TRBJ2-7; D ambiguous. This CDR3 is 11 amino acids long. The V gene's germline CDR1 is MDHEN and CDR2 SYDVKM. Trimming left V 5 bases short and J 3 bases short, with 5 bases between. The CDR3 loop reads CASSPHYEQYF. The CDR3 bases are TGTGCCAGCAGTCCACACTACGAGCAGTACTTC.

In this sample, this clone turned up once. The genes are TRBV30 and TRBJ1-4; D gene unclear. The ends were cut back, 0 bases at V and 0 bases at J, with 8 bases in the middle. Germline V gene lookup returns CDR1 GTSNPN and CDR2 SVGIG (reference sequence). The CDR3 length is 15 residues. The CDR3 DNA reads TGTGCCTGGAGTGTTACCGGGGCAACTAATGAAAAACTGTTTTTT. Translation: CAWSVTGATNEKLFF.

CDR3 coding DNA: TGTGCCAGCAGCTCCTCCCTCAGGCGTTACTATGGCTACACCTTC. Protein sequence: CASSSSLRRYYGYTF. V usage is TRBV9 and J usage is TRBJ1-2; D is ambiguous. This CDR3 region has 15 residues. V lost 4 bases and J 3 bases, leaving 16 bases between the germline ends. The germline gives CDR1 SGDLS, CDR2 YYNGEE.

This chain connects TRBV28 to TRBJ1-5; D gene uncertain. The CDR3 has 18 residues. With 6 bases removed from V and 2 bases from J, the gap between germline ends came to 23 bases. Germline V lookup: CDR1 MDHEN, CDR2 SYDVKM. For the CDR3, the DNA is TGTGCCAGCAGCTTCGTGAGGTTGACCAATGTGGGCAATCAGCCCCAGCATTTT. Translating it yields CASSFVRLTNVGNQPQHF.